This T cell receptor (beta chain) was obtained from a study of T cell changes during pregnancy in multiple sclerosis. The CDR3 totals 15 residues. The germline V gene encodes CDR1 SGHAT and CDR2 FQNNGV. V was clipped by 0 bases and J by 0 bases, with 8 bases between them. Clones were read by immunoSEQ multiplex PCR, and TCRdb kept only the in-frame ones, dropping some. Of 30,000 to 40,000 clones in the sample, about nine tenths were seen once. The chain couples TRBV11-2 to TRBJ1-2; the D gene is possibly TRBD1 (6 bases). This clonotype was obtained from a female donor in good health, enrolled as a control in a pregnancy study. The specimen was CD4+ T cells from peripheral blood mononuclear cells, collected in the third trimester of pregnancy. CDR3 in DNA: TGTGCCAGCAGCTTAGAGGGGGCAGCTAACTATGGCTACACCTTC. It encodes CASSLEGAANYGYTF.